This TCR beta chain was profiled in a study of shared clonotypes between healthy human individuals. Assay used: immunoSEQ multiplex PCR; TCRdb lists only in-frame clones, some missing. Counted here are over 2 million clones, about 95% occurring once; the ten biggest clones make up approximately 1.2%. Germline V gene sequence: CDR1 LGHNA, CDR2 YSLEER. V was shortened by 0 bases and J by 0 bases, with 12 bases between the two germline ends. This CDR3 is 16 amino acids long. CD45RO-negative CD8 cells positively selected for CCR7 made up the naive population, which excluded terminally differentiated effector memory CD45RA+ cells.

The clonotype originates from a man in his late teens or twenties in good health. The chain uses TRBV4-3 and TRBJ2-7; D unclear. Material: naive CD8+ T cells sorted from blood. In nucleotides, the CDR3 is TGCGCCAGCAGCCAAGATACCCCCGCCGACTCCTACGAGCAGTACTTC. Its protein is CASSQDTPADSYEQYF.